This T cell receptor beta chain was observed in a study of cytomegalovirus exposure and HLA in healthy donors. Note on this clone: Antigen unknown.

Study observations and caveats: According to the study, some 160 TCR beta chains were cytomegalovirus-associated. Analyzed later, association rates of TCRs varied across HLA loci, with DRB1 most and HLA-C fewest. Segments of the TCR beta V type were, in most cases, productive about 90% or about 30% of the time in an earlier analysis.

The junction had 7 bases not matched to a gene; V was cut back by 4 bases and J by 3 bases. Germline CDR1 and CDR2: SGDLS and YYNGEE. This CDR3 comprises 15 residues. The PCR had 60 Vbeta and 13 Jbeta primers. Clones were sequenced by immunoSEQ multiplex PCR, and TCRdb holds only the in-frame ones, with some missing. The profile shows 150,000 to 200,000 clones, about 77% of them singletons. The origin of this receptor is a woman aged 25 to 39 in good health and CMV-seropositive. Sample: PBMCs. V gene TRBV9 combines with J gene TRBJ2-1; TRBD2 agrees at 7 bases. The CDR3 bases are TGTGCCAGCAGCTTCGGGCGGGACTACTACAATGAGCAGTTCTTC. Amino acids: CASSFGRDYYNEQFF.